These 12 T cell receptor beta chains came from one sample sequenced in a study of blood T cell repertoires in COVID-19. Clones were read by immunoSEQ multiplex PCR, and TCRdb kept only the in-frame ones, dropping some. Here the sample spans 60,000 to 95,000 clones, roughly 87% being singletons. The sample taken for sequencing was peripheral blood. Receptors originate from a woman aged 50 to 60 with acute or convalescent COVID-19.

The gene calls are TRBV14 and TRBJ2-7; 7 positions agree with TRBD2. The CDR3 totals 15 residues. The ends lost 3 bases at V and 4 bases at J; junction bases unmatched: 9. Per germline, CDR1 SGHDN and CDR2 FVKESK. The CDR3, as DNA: TGTGCCAGCAGCCAGGGGGTTGCAGCGGGGTACGAGCAGTACTTC. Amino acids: CASSQGVAAGYEQYF.

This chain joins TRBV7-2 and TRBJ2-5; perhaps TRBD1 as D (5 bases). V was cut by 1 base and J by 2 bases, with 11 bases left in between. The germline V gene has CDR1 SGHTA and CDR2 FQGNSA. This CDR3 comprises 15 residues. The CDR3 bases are TGTGCCAGCAGCTTAGTCCAGGGAAATCAAGAGACCCAGTACTTC. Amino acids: CASSLVQGNQETQYF.

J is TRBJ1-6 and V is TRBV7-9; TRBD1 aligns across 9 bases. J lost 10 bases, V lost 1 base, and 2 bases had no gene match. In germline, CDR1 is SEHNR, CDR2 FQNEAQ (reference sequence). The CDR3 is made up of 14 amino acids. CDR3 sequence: CASSLEGQGSPLHF. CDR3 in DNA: TGTGCCAGCAGCTTAGAGGGACAGGGCTCACCCCTCCACTTT.

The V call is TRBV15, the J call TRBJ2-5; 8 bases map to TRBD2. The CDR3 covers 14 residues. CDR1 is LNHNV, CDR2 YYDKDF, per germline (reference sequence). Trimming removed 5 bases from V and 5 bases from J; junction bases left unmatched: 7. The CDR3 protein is CATSSRGGMETQYF. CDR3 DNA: TGTGCCACCAGCTCCCGGGGGGGCATGGAGACCCAGTACTTC.

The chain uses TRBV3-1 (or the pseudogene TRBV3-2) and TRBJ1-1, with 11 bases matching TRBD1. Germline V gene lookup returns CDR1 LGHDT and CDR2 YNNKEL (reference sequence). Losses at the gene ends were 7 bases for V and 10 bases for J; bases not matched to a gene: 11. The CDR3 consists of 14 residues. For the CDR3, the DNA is TGTGCCAGCACCCCAGGACAGGGGGCAAGAGCAGCTTTCTTT. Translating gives CASTPGQGARAAFF.

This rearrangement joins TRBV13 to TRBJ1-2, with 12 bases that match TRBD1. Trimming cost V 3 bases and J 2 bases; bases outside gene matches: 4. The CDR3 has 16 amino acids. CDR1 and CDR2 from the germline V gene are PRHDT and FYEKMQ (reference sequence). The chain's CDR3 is CASSFGTGGSNYGYTF. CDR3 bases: TGTGCCAGCAGCTTTGGGACAGGGGGCTCGAACTATGGCTACACCTTC.

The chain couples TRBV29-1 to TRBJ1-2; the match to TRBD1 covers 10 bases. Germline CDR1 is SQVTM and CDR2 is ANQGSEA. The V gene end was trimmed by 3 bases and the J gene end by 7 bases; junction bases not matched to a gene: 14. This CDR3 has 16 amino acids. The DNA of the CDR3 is TGCAGCGTTGAGGGTGGGACAGGGGTTAAAGGTTCTGGCTACACCTTC. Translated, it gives CSVEGGTGVKGSGYTF.

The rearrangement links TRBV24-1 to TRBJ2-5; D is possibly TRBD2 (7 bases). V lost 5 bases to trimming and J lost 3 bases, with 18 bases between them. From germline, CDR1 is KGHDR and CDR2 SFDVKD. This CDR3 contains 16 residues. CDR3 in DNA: TGTGCCACCAGTGCCCTAATGGGGGGGCAGGAAGAGACCCAGTACTTC. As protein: CATSALMGGQEETQYF.

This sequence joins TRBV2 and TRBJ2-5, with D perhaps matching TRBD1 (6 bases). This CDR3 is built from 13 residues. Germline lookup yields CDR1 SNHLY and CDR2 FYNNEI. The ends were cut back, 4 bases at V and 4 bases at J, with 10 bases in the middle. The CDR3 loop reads CASSAEQGETQYF. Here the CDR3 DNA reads TGTGCCAGCAGTGCAGAACAGGGAGAGACCCAGTACTTC. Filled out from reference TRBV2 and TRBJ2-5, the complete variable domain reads EPEVTQTPSHQVTQMGQEVILRCVPISNHLYFYWYRQILGQKVEFLVSFYNNEISEKSEIFDDQFSVERPDGSNFTLKIRSTKLEDSAMYFCASSAEQGETQYFGPGTRLLVL.

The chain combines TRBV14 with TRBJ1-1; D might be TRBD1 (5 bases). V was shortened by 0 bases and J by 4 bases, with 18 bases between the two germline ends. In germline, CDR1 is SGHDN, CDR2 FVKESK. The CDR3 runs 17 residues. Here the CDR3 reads CASSQDRGSRVGTEAFF. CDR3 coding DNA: TGTGCCAGCAGCCAAGATCGGGGGTCCAGGGTGGGCACTGAAGCTTTCTTT.

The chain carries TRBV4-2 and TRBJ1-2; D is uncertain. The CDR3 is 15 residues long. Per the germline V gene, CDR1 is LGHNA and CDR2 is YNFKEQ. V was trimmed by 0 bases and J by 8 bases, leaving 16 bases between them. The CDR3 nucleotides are TGTGCCAGCAGCCAAGACGTTAATGGCATTTGGGGCTACACCTTC. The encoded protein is CASSQDVNGIWGYTF.

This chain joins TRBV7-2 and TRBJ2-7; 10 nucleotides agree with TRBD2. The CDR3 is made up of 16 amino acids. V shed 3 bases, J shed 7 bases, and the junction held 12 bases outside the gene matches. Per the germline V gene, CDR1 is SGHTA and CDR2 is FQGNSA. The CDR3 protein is CASSFEREGSLREQYF. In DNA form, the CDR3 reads TGTGCCAGCAGCTTCGAGCGGGAGGGCTCCCTCCGGGAGCAGTACTTC.